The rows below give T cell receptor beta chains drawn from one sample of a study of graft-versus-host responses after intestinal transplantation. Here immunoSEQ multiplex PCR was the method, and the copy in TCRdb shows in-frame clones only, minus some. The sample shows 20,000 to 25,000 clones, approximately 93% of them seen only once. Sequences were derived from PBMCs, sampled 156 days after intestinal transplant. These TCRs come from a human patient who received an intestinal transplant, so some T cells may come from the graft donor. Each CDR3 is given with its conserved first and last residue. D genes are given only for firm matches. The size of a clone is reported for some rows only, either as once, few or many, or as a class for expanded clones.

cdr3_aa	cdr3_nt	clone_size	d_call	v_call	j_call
CASSWVSGDSYNEQFF	TGTGCCAGCAGCTGGGTTAGCGGTGACTCCTACAATGAGCAGTTCTTC	NA	NA	TRBV7-8	TRBJ2-1
CASSSRSYNSPLHF	TGTGCCAGCAGTTCCAGGTCCTATAATTCACCCCTCCACTTT	NA	NA	TRBV6-5	TRBJ1-6
CSVGTSRSGNTEAFF	TGCAGCGTTGGTACGAGCAGGAGCGGTAACACTGAAGCTTTCTTT	NA	NA	TRBV29-1	TRBJ1-1
CASSRWGGGAKNIQYF	TGTGCCAGCAGCCGATGGGGGGGCGGGGCCAAAAACATTCAGTACTTC	NA	NA	TRBV14	TRBJ2-4
CASSLVVAGTGELFF	TGTGCCAGCAGCTTAGTGGTAGCGGGCACCGGGGAGCTGTTTTTT	NA	TRBD2	TRBV7-6	TRBJ2-2
CASSWGLAGSKGEQYF	TGTGCCAGCAGTTGGGGACTAGCGGGATCCAAGGGGGAGCAGTACTTC	few	TRBD2	TRBV27	TRBJ2-7
CASGFPPGVNNSPLHF	TGTGCTAGTGGTTTTCCCCCGGGGGTCAATAATTCACCCCTCCACTTT	NA	NA	TRBV12-5	TRBJ1-6
CASSQTEETQYF	TGCGCCAGCAGCCAAACAGAAGAGACCCAGTACTTC	NA	NA	TRBV4-1	TRBJ2-5
CASSLGTGRQPQHF	TGTGCCAGCAGCTTAGGGACAGGGAGGCAGCCCCAGCATTTT	NA	TRBD1	TRBV13	TRBJ1-5
CASSYRGRARGDEQFF	TGTGCCAGCAGTTACAGGGGAAGAGCGAGAGGGGATGAGCAGTTCTTC	NA	NA	TRBV6-5	TRBJ2-1
CAWSVGLASNEQFF	TGTGCCTGGAGCGTCGGGCTAGCGAGCAATGAGCAGTTCTTC	NA	NA	TRBV30	TRBJ2-1
CASSDNPGLAAYNEQFF	TGTGCCAGCAGCGATAATCCGGGACTAGCGGCATACAATGAGCAGTTCTTC	NA	TRBD2	TRBV7-2	TRBJ2-1
CASSHEAGGHYEQYF	TGCGCCAGCAGCCACGAAGCGGGGGGACATTACGAGCAGTACTTC	once	TRBD2	TRBV4-1	TRBJ2-7
CASSLFTGASNQPQHF	TGTGCCAGCAGTTTATTTACGGGGGCTAGCAATCAGCCCCAGCATTTT	NA	NA	TRBV27	TRBJ1-5
CASSFITPGRSYGYTF	TGTGCCAGTAGTTTCATTACCCCGGGTCGAAGCTATGGCTACACCTTC	NA	NA	TRBV19	TRBJ1-2
CAITAEEGKGVTIYF	TGTGCCATCACCGCCGAAGAGGGGAAAGGGGTCACCATATATTTT	NA	NA	TRBV10-3	TRBJ1-3
CASSQPGLSNYGYTF	TGCGCCAGCAGCCAACCTGGACTGAGTAACTATGGCTACACCTTC	NA	NA	TRBV4-1	TRBJ1-2
CASSLFRPYSNQPQHF	TGTGCCAGCAGCTTGTTCAGGCCTTATAGCAATCAGCCCCAGCATTTT	NA	NA	TRBV7-2	TRBJ1-5
CASSKDITDTQYF	TGTGCCAGCAGCAAAGATATCACAGATACGCAGTATTTT	NA	NA	TRBV13	TRBJ2-3
CASSVGQGAGQYF	TGTGCCAGTAGTGTCGGACAGGGGGCAGGGCAGTACTTC	NA	TRBD1	TRBV19	TRBJ2-7
CASRLTSGTHNEQFF	TGCGCCAGCAGGCTGACTAGCGGGACTCACAATGAGCAGTTCTTC	once	TRBD2	TRBV4-1	TRBJ2-1
CASSQVRAGVIYNEQFF	TGCGCCAGCAGCCAAGTCAGAGCGGGAGTGATCTACAATGAGCAGTTCTTC	NA	TRBD2	TRBV4-1	TRBJ2-1
CASSPPTSGGRDEQFF	TGTGCCAGCAGTCCCCCCACTAGCGGGGGTAGGGATGAGCAGTTCTTC	NA	TRBD2	TRBV2	TRBJ2-1
CASSETASGPYEQYF	TGTGCCAGCAGTGAAACGGCTAGCGGCCCCTACGAGCAGTACTTC	NA	TRBD2	TRBV6-1	TRBJ2-7
CASSYRGGDYGYTF	TGTGCCAGCAGCTACAGGGGCGGCGACTATGGCTACACCTTC	NA	TRBD1	TRBV7-2	TRBJ1-2
CSARGSTTLHF	TGCAGTGCTAGGGGGAGTACAACCCTCCACTTT	NA	NA	TRBV20-1	TRBJ1-6
CSVVQGTYYGYTF	TGCAGCGTGGTCCAGGGGACTTACTATGGCTACACCTTC	NA	NA	TRBV29-1	TRBJ1-2
CASSRTVTGELFF	TGCGCCAGCAGCCGGACAGTCACCGGGGAGCTGTTTTTT	NA	NA	TRBV4-1	TRBJ2-2